This TCR beta chain was recovered during a study of cytomegalovirus exposure and HLA in healthy donors. In the study overall: Unique TCR beta sequences numbering some 110 million came from approximately 180 million T cells in an earlier analysis. For the roughly 390 genotyped donors, about 81% fell within the Caucasian-associated ancestry cluster.

Trimming took 5 bases from V and 3 from J, leaving 20 bases between them. Looked up from germline, CDR1 is SGHDN and CDR2 is FVKESK. The CDR3 sequence is 17 residues long. On this clone: The antigen remains undetermined.

Study conclusions and caveats: Differences between HLA loci emerged in a later analysis of TCR association rates, with DRB1 most and HLA-C fewest. The study labeled fewer than 200 TCR beta chains cytomegalovirus-associated.

60 Vbeta and 13 Jbeta primers were used in PCR. Clones were read by immunoSEQ multiplex PCR, and TCRdb kept only the in-frame ones, dropping some. Of roughly 130,000 clones in the sample, almost 80% were seen once. J is TRBJ2-1 and V is TRBV14, with a tentative D call TRBD1 (7 bases). Material: PBMCs. The sequence came from a man younger than 35 in good health and CMV-seronegative. In DNA form, the CDR3 reads TGTGCCAGCAGCGGGGGGTTCCGGGACAGCTACTACAATGAGCAGTTCTTC. Protein sequence: CASSGGFRDSYYNEQFF.